The sequence of this T cell receptor beta chain was determined in a study of graft-versus-host responses after intestinal transplantation. Generated by immunoSEQ multiplex PCR, the TCRdb table keeps only in-frame clones and is missing some. The table has more than 10,000 clones, 83% seen once; the top ten hold approximately 55%. Trimming took off 0 bases at V and 4 bases at J, with 10 bases between the two ends. The CDR3 contains 14 residues. CDR1 is SGHDT, CDR2 YYEEEE, per germline. The J gene is TRBJ1-1, the V gene TRBV5-6, with D possibly being TRBD1 (5 bases). The material was PBMCs, obtained about 130 days after transplant. This TCR was recovered from a human patient who received an intestinal transplant, so some T cells may come from the graft donor. The CDR3: CASSLAGRATEAFF. For the CDR3, the DNA is TGTGCCAGCAGCTTGGCCGGCAGGGCCACTGAAGCTTTCTTT.